The 16 T cell receptor beta chains below all came from one sample that was sequenced in a study of cytomegalovirus exposure and HLA in healthy donors. It was with 60 Vbeta and 13 Jbeta primers that the PCR ran. The repertoire was sequenced with immunoSEQ multiplex PCR; TCRdb's copy has only in-frame clones and lacks some. The repertoire holds about 190,000 clones, with about 85% as singletons. What was sequenced was PBMCs. These receptors all come from a boy aged 2-15 years in good health and CMV-seronegative.

This chain joins TRBV5-1 and TRBJ2-3, with TRBD1 identical over 7 bases. The CDR3 extends over 14 amino acids. J was trimmed by 3 bases and V by 3 bases; bases with no gene match: 4. Germline V lookup: CDR1 SGHRS, CDR2 YFSETQ. The chain's CDR3 is CASSSGQTTDTQYF. CDR3 nucleotides: TGCGCCAGCAGCTCGGGACAGACAACAGATACGCAGTATTTT. Based on the CDR3 plus reference TRBV5-1 and TRBJ2-3, the full variable domain is KAGVTQTPRYLIKTRGQQVTLSCSPISGHRSVSWYQQTPGQGLQFLFEYFSETQRNKGNFPGRFSGRQFSNSRSEMNVSTLELGDSALYLCASSSGQTTDTQYFGPGTRLTVL.

As for this clone: The junction shows a germline mismatch at one end, possibly a read error. This chain connects TRBV27 to TRBJ2-5, with TRBD1 identical over 9 bases. The length of the CDR3 is 14 residues. The germline CDR1 and CDR2 sequences are MNHEY and SMNVEV (reference sequence). The CDR3 coding sequence is TGTGCCAGCAGTGTATCGGGACAGGGAGAGACCCAGTACTTC. Its protein is CASSVSGQGETQYF.

V and J are TRBV30 and TRBJ2-1, with a possible D match to TRBD1 (5 bases). Trimming pared 7 bases from V and 7 bases from J, leaving 11 bases between. This CDR3 comprises 11 residues. The germline V gene has CDR1 GTSNPN and CDR2 SVGIG (reference sequence). The CDR3 DNA reads TGTGCCTATCAACGGACAAATGAGCAGTTCTTC. It specifies CAYQRTNEQFF. Full variable domain (rest looked up from reference TRBV30 and TRBJ2-1): SQTIHQWPATLVQPVGSPLSLECTVEGTSNPNLYWYRQAAGRGLQLLFYSVGIGQISSEVPQNLSASRPQDRQFILSSKKLLLSDSGFYLCAYQRTNEQFFGPGTRLTVL.

The chain combines TRBV5-6 with TRBJ2-3; TRBD1 agrees at 7 bases. The V gene end was trimmed by 0 bases and the J gene end by 2 bases; junction bases not matched to a gene: 9. CDR1 is SGHDT and CDR2 is YYEEEE in the germline V gene. There are 17 residues in the CDR3. The CDR3 loop is CASSLGSGTETTDTQYF. As DNA, the CDR3 is TGTGCCAGCAGCTTGGGGTCCGGGACAGAGACCACAGATACGCAGTATTTT.

The chain employs TRBV2 and TRBJ2-7; 11 nucleotides line up with TRBD2. With V trimmed by 6 bases and J by 4 bases, 5 bases remained unmatched. Germline CDR1 is SNHLY and CDR2 is FYNNEI. This CDR3 is built from 14 residues. The CDR3 loop reads CASSVTSGSYEQYF. The CDR3 DNA is TGTGCCAGCAGCGTCACTAGCGGGAGTTACGAGCAGTACTTC.

The chain is built from TRBV19 and TRBJ2-5; perhaps TRBD1 as D (5 bases). The J call may be wrong; the DNA end is better matched by TRBJ2-7. The CDR3 has 15 amino acids. Germline CDR1 reads LNHDA; CDR2 reads SQIVND (reference sequence). The CDR3 spells CASSIGQGQAYEQYF. The CDR3 nucleotides are TGTGCCAGTAGTATAGGGCAGGGCCAAGCCTACGAGCAGTACTTC.

The chain recombines TRBV11-1 with TRBJ1-6; D gene unclear. Trimming removed 0 bases from V and 8 bases from J, with 11 bases in between. The CDR3 extends over 15 amino acids. Germline assignment: CDR1 SGHAT and CDR2 FQDESV (reference sequence). CDR3 protein: CASSLALRDDSPLHF. The CDR3 bases are TGTGCCAGCAGCTTAGCGCTGAGGGATGATTCACCCCTCCACTTT.

V gene TRBV27 combines with J gene TRBJ2-7; 7 positions match TRBD2. The germline V gene encodes CDR1 MNHEY and CDR2 SMNVEV (reference sequence). The CDR3 has 14 amino acids. V lost 5 bases to trimming and J lost 2 bases; unmatched junction nucleotides: 6. The CDR3 nucleotides read TGTGCCAGCAGTCCCGGGACTACCGCCTACGAGCAGTACTTC. As protein: CASSPGTTAYEQYF.

This clone was seen only once. In nucleotides, the CDR3 is TGTGCCAGCAGTCCGGGGATATACTCCTACGAGCAGTACTTC. This gives the protein CASSPGIYSYEQYF. V gene TRBV27 combines with J gene TRBJ2-7; tentatively, D is TRBD2 (5 bases). V lost 5 bases and J lost 0, with 11 bases in between. CDR3 length equals 14 residues. CDR1 is MNHEY, CDR2 SMNVEV, per germline (reference sequence).

V and J are TRBV7-3 and TRBJ1-3; D remains unclear. Germline CDR1 reads SGHTA; CDR2 reads FQGTGA. The germline V and J ends were trimmed by 3 bases and 4 bases, with 7 bases remaining between them. There are 13 residues in the CDR3. CDR3 DNA sequence: TGTGCCAGCAGCTTGGCGGTGGGAAACACCATATATTTT. As protein: CASSLAVGNTIYF.

This clone was observed many times. V and J are TRBV28 and TRBJ1-3; tentative D call: TRBD1 (5 bases). Germline V gives CDR1 MDHEN, CDR2 SYDVKM. This CDR3 has 16 amino acids. V lost 5 bases and J 4 bases, leaving 18 bases between the germline ends. Written as DNA, the CDR3 is TGTGCCAGCAGTACCCCGGGCATGGCAGGGGGAAACACCATATATTTT. Translation: CASSTPGMAGGNTIYF.

The genes are TRBV6-1 and TRBJ2-5, with TRBD2 matching over 8 bases. This CDR3 contains 13 residues. Germline-derived CDR1 and CDR2 are MNHNS and SASEGT. V lost 7 bases and J lost 4; bases outside the gene matches: 5. The CDR3 reads CASKREWGETQYF. In DNA form, the CDR3 reads TGTGCCAGCAAGCGGGAGTGGGGAGAGACCCAGTACTTC.

The chain links TRBV27 to TRBJ2-7; a possible D gene is TRBD2 (7 bases). This CDR3 contains 11 residues. Between the trimmed V and J ends, which lost 7 bases and 13 bases, there was a span of 17 bases. CDR1 and CDR2 (germline): MNHEY, SMNVEV (reference sequence). CDR3 loop: CASTRGAAPYF. DNA of the CDR3: TGTGCCAGCACCCGGGGGGCAGCGCCTTACTTC.

The chain combines TRBV11-1 with TRBJ2-7; maybe TRBD1 (5 bases). This CDR3 contains 17 residues. The germline gives CDR1 SGHAT, CDR2 FQDESV (reference sequence). V shed 5 bases and J shed 2 bases, with 22 bases lying between them. CDR3 residues: CASSPSSHTDRAYEQYF. The CDR3 DNA follows: TGTGCCAGCAGCCCCTCCTCCCATACAGACAGAGCCTACGAGCAGTACTTC.

Turning to this clone: Germline is not matched at one junction end, which may reflect a read error. The chain carries TRBV7-9 and TRBJ2-2; possibly TRBD2 for D (6 bases). The CDR3 has 17 amino acids. Germline CDR1 and CDR2: SEHNR and FQNEAQ (reference sequence). The CDR3: CSSSLGRIGGNTGELFF. CDR3 in DNA: TGTTCCAGCAGCTTAGGTCGGATCGGGGGGAACACCGGGGAGCTGTTTTTT. The complete variable domain, with remaining parts taken from reference TRBV7-9 and TRBJ2-2, reads DTGVSQNPRHKITKRGQNVTFRCDPISEHNRLYWYRQTLGQGPEFLTYFQNEAQLEKSRLLSDRFSAERPKGSFSTLEIQRTEQGDSAMYLCSSSLGRIGGNTGELFFGEGSRLTVL.

V is TRBV5-1 and J is TRBJ1-2; perhaps TRBD1 as D (5 bases). Trimming removed 4 bases at V and 4 bases at J, with 20 bases between. This CDR3 region has 16 residues. The germline gives CDR1 SGHRS, CDR2 YFSETQ. The CDR3 region has the DNA TGCGCCAGCAGCCCGAGACAGATACCCACCCGCTATGGCTACACCTTC. Its protein product is CASSPRQIPTRYGYTF.